Given below is one T cell receptor (beta chain) in context. Germline-derived CDR1 and CDR2 are MRHNA and SNTAGT. There are 16 residues in the CDR3. V was pared by 6 bases and J by 5 bases, with 7 bases of the junction left unmatched. This entry comes from a study of blood T cell repertoires in COVID-19. Clones were sequenced by immunoSEQ multiplex PCR, and TCRdb holds only the in-frame ones, with some missing. The table shows about 360,000 clones, with 70% to 90% occurring only once. The receptor comes from a man in his thirties or forties who had recovered from COVID-19. V is TRBV6-4 and J is TRBJ2-3; 14 bases match TRBD2. Source material: PBMCs or T cells enriched from blood (not recorded which). The CDR3 is CASSAGTSGGRDTQYF. In nucleotides, the CDR3 is TGTGCCAGCAGCGCCGGGACTAGCGGGGGAAGAGATACGCAGTATTTT.